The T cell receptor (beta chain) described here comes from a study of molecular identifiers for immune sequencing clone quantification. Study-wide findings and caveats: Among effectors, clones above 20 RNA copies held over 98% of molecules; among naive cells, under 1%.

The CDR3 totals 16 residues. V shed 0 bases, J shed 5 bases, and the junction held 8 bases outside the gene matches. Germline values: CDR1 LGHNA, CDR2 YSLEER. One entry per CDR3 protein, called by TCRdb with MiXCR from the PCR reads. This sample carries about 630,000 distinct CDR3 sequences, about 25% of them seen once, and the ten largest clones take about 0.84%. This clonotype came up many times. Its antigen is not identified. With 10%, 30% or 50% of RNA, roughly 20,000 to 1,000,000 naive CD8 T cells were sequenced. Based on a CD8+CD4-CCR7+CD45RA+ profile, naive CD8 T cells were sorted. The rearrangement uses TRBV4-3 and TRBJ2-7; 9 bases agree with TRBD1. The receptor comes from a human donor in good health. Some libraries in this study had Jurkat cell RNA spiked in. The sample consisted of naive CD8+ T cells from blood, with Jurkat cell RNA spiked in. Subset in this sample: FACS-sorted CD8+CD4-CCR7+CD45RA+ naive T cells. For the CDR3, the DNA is TGCGCCAGCAGCCAAGACCCCACCGGGACAGGGAACGAGCAGTACTTC. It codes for CASSQDPTGTGNEQYF.